This T cell receptor (beta chain) stems from a study of CD8 T cells in Susac syndrome. From germline, CDR1 is LNHDA and CDR2 SQIVND (reference sequence). The CDR3 sequence is 14 residues long. V trimming: 7 bases; J trimming: 8 bases; junction bases outside the gene matches: 7. RNA in amounts of about 0.45 to 1 ug was reverse transcribed with random hexamers. MiXCR, applied by TCRdb to the immunoSEQ multiplex PCR reads, yields one record per CDR3 protein. The top ten hold roughly 0.064% of the sample, which has around 280,000 distinct CDR3 sequences, 92% seen once. This clonotype was seen more than once but under ten times.

The gene calls are TRBV19 and TRBJ1-6; 8 bases map to TRBD1. This TCR derives from a human donor with multiple sclerosis. Material: CD4+ T cells from PBMCs. The CDR3, as DNA: TGTGCCAGTACTCCGGGACAGGAGCATTCACCCCTCCACTTT. Encoded protein: CASTPGQEHSPLHF.